What follows describes a single T cell receptor (beta chain). V was pared by 5 bases and J by 5 bases, with 17 bases between. Germline values: CDR1 DFQATT, CDR2 SNEGSKA (reference sequence). CDR3 length equals 14 residues. This entry is derived from a study of blood T cells in healthy people across ages. With a J-beta primer mix and a sample-barcoded 5' primer, a second PCR ran 7 to 11 cycles. TCRdb analysed the 5' RACE reads with MiXCR anew, one entry per CDR3 protein. Of about 1.1 million distinct CDR3 sequences in the sample, less than 45% were seen once. The chain employs TRBV20-1 and TRBJ2-3, with D maybe TRBD2 (6 bases). The sample taken for sequencing was blood. This clonotype was obtained from a young man in good health. For the CDR3, the DNA is TGCAGTGCTCACCCTGGGGGGACGGTAGATACGCAGTATTTT. Protein sequence: CSAHPGGTVDTQYF.